The T cell receptor (beta chain) under discussion was sequenced for a study of blood T cell repertoires in COVID-19. The overall study: The origin of the acute and convalescent COVID-19 samples was the United States, Italy and Spain.

The CDR3 consists of 15 residues. Germline CDR1 MNHEY, CDR2 SVGAGI. J gave up 1 base and V 4 bases, and 4 bases lay outside the gene matches. As originally analysed: Researchers report that nucleated cell counts were estimated from reference gene primer amplification. Generated by immunoSEQ multiplex PCR, the TCRdb table keeps only in-frame clones and is missing some. D and trimming were read from the DNA, whereas the V and J calls and clone size are those reported in that table. The table shows some 180,000 clones, with roughly nine tenths occurring only once. The sequence derives from a man aged 60-69 years with active or convalescent COVID-19. The chain links TRBV6-5 to TRBJ2-1; 7 nucleotides match TRBD1. The source material was peripheral blood. Here the CDR3 reads CASSSGQDSYNEQFF. CDR3 in DNA: TGTGCCAGCAGTTCCGGACAGGATTCCTACAATGAGCAGTTCTTC.